Shown below are 8 T cell receptor beta chains from a single sample sequenced in a study of blood T cell repertoires in COVID-19. Sequencing was performed with immunoSEQ multiplex PCR; in TCRdb, only in-frame clones are kept and a portion is missing. The sample consists of around 310,000 clones, just under 90% of them appearing once. Sequenced: PBMCs or T cells enriched from blood (not recorded which). Source of these receptors: a woman aged 25-40 years who had recovered from COVID-19.

The chain has TRBV2 and TRBJ1-5, with 9 bases lining up with TRBD1. The CDR3 is 14 residues long. Germline-derived CDR1 and CDR2 are SNHLY and FYNNEI. V shed 5 bases, J shed 7 bases, and the junction held 6 bases outside the gene matches. CDR3 nucleotides: TGTGCCAGCAGTCGGACAGGGGAACACCAGCCCCAGCATTTT. It encodes CASSRTGEHQPQHF.

The chain joins TRBV27 to TRBJ2-7, with a weak D call TRBD1 (5 bases). The CDR3 runs 16 residues. Trimming took off 6 bases at V and 0 bases at J, with 18 bases between the two ends. Germline V lookup: CDR1 MNHEY, CDR2 SMNVEV (reference sequence). The CDR3: CASSNNRSLSSYEQYF. Here the CDR3 DNA reads TGTGCCAGCAGCAATAACAGGTCTCTAAGCTCCTACGAGCAGTACTTC.

A single count supports this clone. The chain uses TRBV19 and TRBJ1-2, with D hard to call. The CDR3 is 15 residues long. Between the trimmed V and J ends, which lost 10 bases and 1 base, there was a span of 19 bases. Germline loops: CDR1 LNHDA, CDR2 SQIVND (reference sequence). In DNA form, the CDR3 reads TGTGCCACTCAGGAGTCGGGGATCCATAACTATGGCTACACCTTC. Protein sequence: CATQESGIHNYGYTF. Full variable domain (missing parts from reference TRBV19 and TRBJ1-2): DGGITQSPKYLFRKEGQNVTLSCEQNLNHDAMYWYRQDPGQGLRLIYYSQIVNDFQKGDIAEGYSVSREKKESFPLTVTSAQKNPTAFYLCATQESGIHNYGYTFGSGTRLTVV.

The genes are TRBV30 and TRBJ2-1; 7 positions match TRBD2. V trimming: 2 bases; J trimming: 8 bases; junction bases outside the gene matches: 15. This CDR3 has 16 residues. Germline V gives CDR1 GTSNPN, CDR2 SVGIG (reference sequence). CDR3 sequence: CAWSPPKASGSYEQFF. As DNA, the CDR3 is TGTGCCTGGAGTCCCCCCAAGGCTAGCGGCAGCTATGAGCAGTTCTTC.

This rearrangement joins TRBV19 to TRBJ1-3; D is possibly TRBD1 (6 bases). The germline gives CDR1 LNHDA, CDR2 SQIVND (reference sequence). The CDR3 covers 15 residues. The germline V and J ends were trimmed by 2 bases and 2 bases, with 10 bases remaining between them. Here the CDR3 reads CASSIQGYAGNTIYF. In nucleotides, the CDR3 is TGTGCCAGTAGTATACAGGGGTACGCTGGAAACACCATATATTTT.

The J gene is TRBJ1-4, the V gene TRBV15; weak D call: TRBD1 (6 bases). The CDR3 is 18 residues long. CDR1 and CDR2 from the germline V gene are LNHNV and YYDKDF (reference sequence). V lost 0 bases, J lost 0 bases, and 14 bases lay in between. CDR3 coding DNA: TGTGCCACCAGCAGAGATCCGGCCAGGGGAGCAACTAATGAAAAACTGTTTTTT. It encodes CATSRDPARGATNEKLFF. Combining the CDR3 with reference TRBV15 and TRBJ1-4 gives the whole variable domain DAMVIQNPRYQVTQFGKPVTLSCSQTLNHNVMYWYQQKSSQAPKLLFHYYDKDFNNEADTPDNFQSRRPNTSFCFLDIRSPGLGDTAMYLCATSRDPARGATNEKLFFGSGTQLSVL.

The chain carries TRBV5-4 and TRBJ1-2, with D maybe TRBD1 (5 bases). Deletions cut 0 bases from V and 8 bases from J, with 14 bases between. Germline assignment: CDR1 SGHNT and CDR2 YYREEE (reference sequence). There are 14 residues in the CDR3. CDR3 residues: CASSLVDSPSGYTF. The DNA of the CDR3 is TGTGCCAGCAGCTTGGTTGACAGCCCCAGCGGCTACACCTTC.

The rearrangement links TRBV20-1 to TRBJ1-1; D gene ambiguous. Per the germline V gene, CDR1 is DFQATT and CDR2 is SNEGSKA (reference sequence). With 3 bases removed from V and 6 bases from J, the gap between germline ends came to 14 bases. The CDR3 contains 13 residues. CDR3 residues: CSASSPGLAEAFF. The DNA for the CDR3 is TGCAGTGCTAGTTCCCCTGGGCTGGCTGAAGCTTTCTTT.